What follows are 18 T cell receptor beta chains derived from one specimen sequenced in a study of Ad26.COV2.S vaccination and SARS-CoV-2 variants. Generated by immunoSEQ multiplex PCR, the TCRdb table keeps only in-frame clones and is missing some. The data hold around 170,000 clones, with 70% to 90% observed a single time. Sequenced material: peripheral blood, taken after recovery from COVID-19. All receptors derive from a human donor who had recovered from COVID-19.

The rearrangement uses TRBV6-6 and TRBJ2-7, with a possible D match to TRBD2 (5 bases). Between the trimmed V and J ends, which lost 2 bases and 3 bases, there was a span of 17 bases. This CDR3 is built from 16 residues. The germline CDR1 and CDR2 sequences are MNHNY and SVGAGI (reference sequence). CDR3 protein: CASSYPPRAADYEQYF. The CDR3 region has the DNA TGTGCCAGCAGTTACCCACCCCGGGCAGCGGACTACGAGCAGTACTTC.

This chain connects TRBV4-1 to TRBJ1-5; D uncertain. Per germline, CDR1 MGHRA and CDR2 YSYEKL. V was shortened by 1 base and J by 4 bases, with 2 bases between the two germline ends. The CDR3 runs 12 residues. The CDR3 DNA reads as TGCGCCAGCAGCCAAGGGAATCAGCCCCAGCATTTT. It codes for CASSQGNQPQHF.

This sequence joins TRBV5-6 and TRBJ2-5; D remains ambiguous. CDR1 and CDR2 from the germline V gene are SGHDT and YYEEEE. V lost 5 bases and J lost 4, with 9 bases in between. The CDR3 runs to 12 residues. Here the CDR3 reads CASSLDGETQYF. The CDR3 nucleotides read TGTGCCAGCAGTCTGGACGGAGAGACCCAGTACTTC.

The CDR3 DNA reads as TGTGCCAGCAGTGAGGACCCCCTGTTGAGTGAGCAGTTCTTC. Translated: CASSEDPLLSEQFF. The chain employs TRBV2 and TRBJ2-1; D remains unclear. V was shortened by 3 bases and J by 9 bases, with 15 bases between the two germline ends. The CDR3 consists of 14 residues. In germline, CDR1 is SNHLY, CDR2 FYNNEI.

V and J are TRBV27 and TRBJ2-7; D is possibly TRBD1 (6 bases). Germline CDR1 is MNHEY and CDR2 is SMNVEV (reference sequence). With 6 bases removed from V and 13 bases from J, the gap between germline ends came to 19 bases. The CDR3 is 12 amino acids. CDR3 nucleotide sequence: TGTGCCAGCAGCCCCCCCCAGGGGCGATATTACTTC. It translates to CASSPPQGRYYF.

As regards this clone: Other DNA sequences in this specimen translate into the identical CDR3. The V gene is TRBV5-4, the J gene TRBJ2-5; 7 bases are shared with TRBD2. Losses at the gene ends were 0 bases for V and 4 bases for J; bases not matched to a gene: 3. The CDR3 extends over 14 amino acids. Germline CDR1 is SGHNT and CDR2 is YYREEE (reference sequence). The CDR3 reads CASSLGGTIETQYF. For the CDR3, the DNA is TGTGCCAGCAGCTTGGGGGGGACTATAGAGACCCAGTACTTC.

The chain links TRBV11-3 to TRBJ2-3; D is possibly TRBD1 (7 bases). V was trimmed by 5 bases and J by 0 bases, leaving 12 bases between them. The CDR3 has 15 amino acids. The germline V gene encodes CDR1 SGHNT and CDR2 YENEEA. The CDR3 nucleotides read TGTGCCAGCAGCCCGGGGGACAGCAGCACAGATACGCAGTATTTT. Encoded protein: CASSPGDSSTDTQYF.

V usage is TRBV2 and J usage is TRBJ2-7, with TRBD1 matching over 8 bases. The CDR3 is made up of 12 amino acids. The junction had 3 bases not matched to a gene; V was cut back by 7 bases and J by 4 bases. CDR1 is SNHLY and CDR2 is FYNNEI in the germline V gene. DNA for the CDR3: TGTGCCAGCACGGGACAGGCTTACGAGCAGTACTTC. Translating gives CASTGQAYEQYF.

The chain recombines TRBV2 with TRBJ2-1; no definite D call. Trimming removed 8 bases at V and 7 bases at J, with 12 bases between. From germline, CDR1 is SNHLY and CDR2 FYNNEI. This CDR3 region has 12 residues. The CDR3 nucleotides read TGTGCCAGCCGAGTGATCGGGAATGAGCAGTTCTTC. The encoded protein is CASRVIGNEQFF.

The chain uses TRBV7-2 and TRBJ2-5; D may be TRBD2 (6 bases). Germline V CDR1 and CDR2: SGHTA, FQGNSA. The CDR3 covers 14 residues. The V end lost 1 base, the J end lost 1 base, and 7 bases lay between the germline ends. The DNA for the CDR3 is TGTGCCAGCAGCTTAGTTAGCGGCCAAGAGACCCAGTACTTC. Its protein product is CASSLVSGQETQYF.

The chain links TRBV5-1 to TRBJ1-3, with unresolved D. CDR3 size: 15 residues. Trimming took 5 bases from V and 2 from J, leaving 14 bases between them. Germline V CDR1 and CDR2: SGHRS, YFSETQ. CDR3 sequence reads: CASSMYSETGNTIYF. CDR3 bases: TGCGCCAGCAGTATGTATTCAGAAACTGGAAACACCATATATTTT.

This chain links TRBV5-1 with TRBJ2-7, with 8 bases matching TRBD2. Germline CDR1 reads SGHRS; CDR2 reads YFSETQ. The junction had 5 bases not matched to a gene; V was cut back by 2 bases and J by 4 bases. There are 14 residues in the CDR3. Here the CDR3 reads CASSFLAGRYEQYF. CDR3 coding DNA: TGCGCCAGCAGCTTTTTAGCGGGAAGATACGAGCAGTACTTC.

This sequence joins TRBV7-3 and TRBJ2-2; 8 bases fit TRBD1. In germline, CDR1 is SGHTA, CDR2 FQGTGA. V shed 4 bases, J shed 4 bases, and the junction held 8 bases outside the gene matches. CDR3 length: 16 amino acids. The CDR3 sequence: CASSSGQGYGTGELFF. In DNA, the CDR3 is TGTGCCAGCAGCTCTGGACAGGGCTACGGCACCGGGGAGCTGTTTTTT.

The CDR3 region is CASSEQGYQPQHF. CDR3 DNA sequence: TGTGCCAGCAGTGAGCAAGGTTATCAGCCCCAGCATTTT. The chain is built from TRBV6-1 and TRBJ1-5; no firm D call. The CDR3 is made up of 13 amino acids. V was clipped by 3 bases and J by 5 bases, with 8 bases between them. CDR1 is MNHNS and CDR2 is SASEGT in the germline V gene.

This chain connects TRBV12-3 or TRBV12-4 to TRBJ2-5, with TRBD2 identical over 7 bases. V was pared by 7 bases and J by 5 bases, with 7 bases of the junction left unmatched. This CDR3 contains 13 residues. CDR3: CASTTSAWETQYF. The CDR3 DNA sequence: TGTGCCAGCACTACTAGCGCTTGGGAGACCCAGTACTTC.

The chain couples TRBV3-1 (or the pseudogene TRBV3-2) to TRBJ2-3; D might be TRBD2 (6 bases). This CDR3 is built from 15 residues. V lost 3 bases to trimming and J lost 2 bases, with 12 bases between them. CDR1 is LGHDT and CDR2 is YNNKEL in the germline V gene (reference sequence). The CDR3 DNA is TGTGCCAGCAGCCAGCCGGGACTGGCCACAGATACGCAGTATTTT. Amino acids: CASSQPGLATDTQYF.

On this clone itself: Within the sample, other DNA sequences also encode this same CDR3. CDR3: CASSFGNEQFF. In nucleotides, the CDR3 is TGTGCCAGCAGTTTCGGGAATGAGCAGTTCTTC. The chain joins TRBV12-3 or TRBV12-4 to TRBJ2-1; D is unclear. The CDR3 covers 11 residues. Trimming left V 3 bases short and J 7 bases short, with 4 bases between.

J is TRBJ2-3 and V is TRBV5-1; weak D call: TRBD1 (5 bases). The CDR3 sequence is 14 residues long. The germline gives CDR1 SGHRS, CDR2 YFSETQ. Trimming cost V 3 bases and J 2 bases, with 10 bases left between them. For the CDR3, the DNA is TGCGCCAGCAGCTCAAGACAGTACACAGATACGCAGTATTTT. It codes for CASSSRQYTDTQYF.